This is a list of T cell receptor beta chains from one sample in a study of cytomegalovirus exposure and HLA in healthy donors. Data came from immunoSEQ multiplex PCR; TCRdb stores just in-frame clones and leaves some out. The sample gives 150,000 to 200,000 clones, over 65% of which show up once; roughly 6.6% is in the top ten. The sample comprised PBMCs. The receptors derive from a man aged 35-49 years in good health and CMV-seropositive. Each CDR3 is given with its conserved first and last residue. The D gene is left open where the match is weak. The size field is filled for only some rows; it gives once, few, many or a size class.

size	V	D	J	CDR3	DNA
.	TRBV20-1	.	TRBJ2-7	CSAGTPEEQYF	TGCAGTGCTGGGACACCGGAGGAGCAGTACTTC
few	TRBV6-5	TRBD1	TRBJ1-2	CASREGDRESGYTF	TGTGCCAGCAGGGAAGGGGACAGGGAGTCTGGCTACACCTTC
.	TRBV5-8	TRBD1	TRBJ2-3	CASSLSGQGYTDTQYF	TGTGCCAGCAGCTTATCGGGACAGGGGTACACAGATACGCAGTATTTT
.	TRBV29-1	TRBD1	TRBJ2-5	CSIWTGGQTQYF	TGCAGCATCTGGACAGGGGGACAGACCCAGTACTTC
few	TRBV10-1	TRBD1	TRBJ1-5	CASSASGTAYNQPQHF	TGCGCCAGCAGTGCGTCCGGGACAGCTTACAATCAGCCCCAGCATTTT
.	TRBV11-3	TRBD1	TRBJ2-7	CASSLRPTGILYEQYF	TGTGCCAGCAGCTTACGCCCGACAGGGATTCTCTACGAGCAGTACTTC
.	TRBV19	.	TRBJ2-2	CASSLAITFASGELFF	TGTGCCAGTAGTCTCGCTATAACGTTTGCGTCCGGGGAGCTGTTTTTT
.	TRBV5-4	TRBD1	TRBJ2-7	CASSLAGTGGYEQYF	TGTGCCAGCAGCCTGGCAGGGACAGGGGGCTACGAGCAGTACTTC
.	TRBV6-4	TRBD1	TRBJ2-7	CASSEETGSVYEQYF	TGTGCCAGCAGTGAAGAGACAGGGTCTGTATACGAGCAGTACTTC
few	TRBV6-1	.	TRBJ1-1	CASRDAGQGNTEAFF	TGTGCCAGCAGAGACGCGGGGCAGGGGAACACTGAAGCTTTCTTT
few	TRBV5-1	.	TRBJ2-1	CASSLGPQSSYNEQFF	TGCGCCAGCAGCTTGGGACCACAGAGCTCCTACAATGAGCAGTTCTTC
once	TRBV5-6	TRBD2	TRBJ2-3	CASSLGGGGWTDTQYF	TGTGCCAGCAGCTTGGGCGGGGGGGGCTGGACAGATACGCAGTATTTT
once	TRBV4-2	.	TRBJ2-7	CASSPIAGDEQYF	TGTGCCAGCAGCCCGATCGCAGGGGACGAGCAGTACTTC
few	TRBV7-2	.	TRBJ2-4	CASSLVGALGIQYF	TGTGCCAGCAGCTTAGTTGGGGCGCTAGGCATTCAGTACTTC
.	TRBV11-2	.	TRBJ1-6	CASSRPPSSPLHF	TGTGCCAGCAGCCGCCCACCTAGTTCACCCCTCCACTTT
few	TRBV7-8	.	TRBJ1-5	CASSLVGGRSQPQHF	TGTGCCAGCAGCTTAGTGGGGGGGCGCAGTCAGCCCCAGCATTTT
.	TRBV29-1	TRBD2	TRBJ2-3	CSASGGLKDTQYF	TGCAGCGCCAGCGGGGGGTTGAAAGATACGCAGTATTTT
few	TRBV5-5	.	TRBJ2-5	CASSLGWGPQETQYF	TGTGCCAGCAGCTTGGGATGGGGCCCCCAAGAGACCCAGTACTTC
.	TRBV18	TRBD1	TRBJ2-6	CASSMTGAGANVLTF	TGTGCCAGCTCCATGACAGGGGCTGGGGCCAACGTCCTGACTTTC
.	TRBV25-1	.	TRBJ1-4	CASRALGGQEEKLFF	TGTGCCAGCAGAGCCCTCGGGGGGCAGGAAGAAAAACTGTTTTTT
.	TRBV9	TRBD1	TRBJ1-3	CASSVTGGRGNTIYF	TGTGCCAGCAGCGTCACAGGGGGACGTGGAAACACCATATATTTT
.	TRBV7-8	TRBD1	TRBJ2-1	CASSFPGSGGSYNEQFF	TGTGCCAGCAGCTTCCCTGGTTCAGGGGGATCCTACAATGAGCAGTTCTTC
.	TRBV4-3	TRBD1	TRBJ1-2	CASSQARARDRDVMFF	TGCGCCAGCAGCCAAGCCAGAGCCCGGGACAGGGATGTGATGTTCTTC
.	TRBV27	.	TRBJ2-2	CASSLFSRGNTGELFF	TGTGCCAGCAGTTTGTTTAGCCGGGGGAACACCGGGGAGCTGTTTTTT
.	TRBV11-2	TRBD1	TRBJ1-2	CASSLGQGPLYGYTF	TGTGCCAGCAGCTTGGGACAGGGGCCACTCTATGGCTACACCTTC